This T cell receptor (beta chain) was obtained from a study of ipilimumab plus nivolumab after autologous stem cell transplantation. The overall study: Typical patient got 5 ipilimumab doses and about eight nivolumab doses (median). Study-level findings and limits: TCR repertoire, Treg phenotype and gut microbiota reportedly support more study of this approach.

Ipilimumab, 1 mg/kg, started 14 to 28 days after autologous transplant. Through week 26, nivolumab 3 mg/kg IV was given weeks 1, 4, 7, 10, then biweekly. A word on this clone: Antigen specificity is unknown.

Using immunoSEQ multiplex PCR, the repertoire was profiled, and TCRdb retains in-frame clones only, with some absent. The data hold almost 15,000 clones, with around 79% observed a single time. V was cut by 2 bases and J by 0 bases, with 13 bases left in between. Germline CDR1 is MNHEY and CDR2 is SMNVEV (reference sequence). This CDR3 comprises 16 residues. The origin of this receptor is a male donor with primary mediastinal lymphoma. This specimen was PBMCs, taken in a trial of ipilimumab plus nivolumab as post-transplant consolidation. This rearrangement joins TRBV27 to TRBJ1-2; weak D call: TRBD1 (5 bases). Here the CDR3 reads CASSLKGTGANYGYTF. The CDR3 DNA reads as TGTGCCAGCAGTTTAAAGGGGACGGGGGCTAACTATGGCTACACCTTC.